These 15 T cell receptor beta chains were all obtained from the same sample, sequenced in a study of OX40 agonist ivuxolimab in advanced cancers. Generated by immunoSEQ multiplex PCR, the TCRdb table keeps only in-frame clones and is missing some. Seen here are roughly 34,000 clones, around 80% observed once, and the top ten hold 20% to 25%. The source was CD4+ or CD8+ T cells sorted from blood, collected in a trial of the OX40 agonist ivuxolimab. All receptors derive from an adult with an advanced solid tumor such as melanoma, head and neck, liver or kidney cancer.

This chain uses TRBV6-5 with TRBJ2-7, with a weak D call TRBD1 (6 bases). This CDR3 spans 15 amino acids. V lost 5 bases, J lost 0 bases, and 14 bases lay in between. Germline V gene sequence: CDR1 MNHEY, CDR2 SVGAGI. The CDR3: CASSRTGSSSYEQYF. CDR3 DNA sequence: TGTGCCAGCAGTCGTACAGGGTCATCCTCCTACGAGCAGTACTTC.

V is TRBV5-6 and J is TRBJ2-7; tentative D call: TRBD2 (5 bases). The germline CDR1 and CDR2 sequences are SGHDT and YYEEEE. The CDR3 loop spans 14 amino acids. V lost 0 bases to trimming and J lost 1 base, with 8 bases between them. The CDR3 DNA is TGTGCCAGCAGCTTGGTGGAGGTATCCTACGAGCAGTACTTC. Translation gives CASSLVEVSYEQYF.

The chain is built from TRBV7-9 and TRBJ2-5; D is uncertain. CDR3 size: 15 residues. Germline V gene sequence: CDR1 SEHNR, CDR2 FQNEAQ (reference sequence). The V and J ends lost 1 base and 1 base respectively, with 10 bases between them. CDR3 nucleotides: TGTGCCAGCAGCTTAGTCCCTGTTACCCAAGAGACCCAGTACTTC. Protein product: CASSLVPVTQETQYF. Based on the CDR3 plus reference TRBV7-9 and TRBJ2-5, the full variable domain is DTGVSQNPRHKITKRGQNVTFRCDPISEHNRLYWYRQTLGQGPEFLTYFQNEAQLEKSRLLSDRFSAERPKGSFSTLEIQRTEQGDSAMYLCASSLVPVTQETQYFGPGTRLLVL.

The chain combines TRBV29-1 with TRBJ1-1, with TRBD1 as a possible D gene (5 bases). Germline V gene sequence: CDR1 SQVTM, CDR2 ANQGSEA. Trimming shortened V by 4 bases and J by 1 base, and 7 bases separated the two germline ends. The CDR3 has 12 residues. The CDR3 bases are TGCAGCGTTGCCCAGGGGAACACTGAAGCTTTCTTT. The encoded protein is CSVAQGNTEAFF.

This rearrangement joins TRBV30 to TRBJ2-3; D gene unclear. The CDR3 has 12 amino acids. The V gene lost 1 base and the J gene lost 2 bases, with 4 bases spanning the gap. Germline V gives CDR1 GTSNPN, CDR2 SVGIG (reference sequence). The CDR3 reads CAWSESTDTQYF. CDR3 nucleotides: TGTGCCTGGAGTGAATCCACAGATACGCAGTATTTT.

CDR3 region: CASSDGLTKLFF. CDR3 coding DNA: TGTGCCAGCAGTGATGGGCTGACAAAACTGTTTTTT. The chain recombines TRBV6-1 with TRBJ1-4; the D is unclear. Germline V gene lookup returns CDR1 MNHNS and CDR2 SASEGT. The ends were cut back, 3 bases at V and 10 bases at J, with 9 bases in the middle. The CDR3 runs 12 residues.

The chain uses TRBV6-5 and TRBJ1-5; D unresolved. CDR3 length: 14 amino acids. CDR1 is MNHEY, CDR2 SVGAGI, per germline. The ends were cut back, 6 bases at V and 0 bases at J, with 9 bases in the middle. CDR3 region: CASSRLDSNQPQHF. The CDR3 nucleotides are TGTGCCAGCAGCCGTCTAGATAGCAATCAGCCCCAGCATTTT.

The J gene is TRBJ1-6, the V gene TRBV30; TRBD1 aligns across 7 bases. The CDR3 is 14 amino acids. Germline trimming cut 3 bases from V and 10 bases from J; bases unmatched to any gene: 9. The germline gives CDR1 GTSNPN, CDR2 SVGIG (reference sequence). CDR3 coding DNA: TGTGCCTGGAGGGAACAGGGGAGGCGGTCACCCCTCCACTTT. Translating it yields CAWREQGRRSPLHF.

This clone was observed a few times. Here the CDR3 DNA reads TGTGCCAGCAGCCACAGGACAGGTGGCTATGGCTACACCTTC. Residues: CASSHRTGGYGYTF. The chain couples TRBV14 to TRBJ1-2; 7 nucleotides match TRBD1. This CDR3 has 14 amino acids. After removal of 3 bases from V and 4 bases from J, the junction contained 5 bases not matched to a gene. Germline V CDR1 and CDR2: SGHDN, FVKESK. Filled out from reference TRBV14 and TRBJ1-2, the complete variable domain reads EAGVTQFPSHSVIEKGQTVTLRCDPISGHDNLYWYRRVMGKEIKFLLHFVKESKQDESGMPNNRFLAERTGGTYSTLKVQPAELEDSGVYFCASSHRTGGYGYTFGSGTRLTVV.

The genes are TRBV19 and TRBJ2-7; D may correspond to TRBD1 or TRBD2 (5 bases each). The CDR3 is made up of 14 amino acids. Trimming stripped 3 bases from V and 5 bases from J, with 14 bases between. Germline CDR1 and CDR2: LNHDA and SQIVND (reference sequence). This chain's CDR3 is CASSMQGVTNEQYF. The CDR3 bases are TGTGCCAGTAGTATGCAGGGAGTGACGAACGAGCAGTACTTC.

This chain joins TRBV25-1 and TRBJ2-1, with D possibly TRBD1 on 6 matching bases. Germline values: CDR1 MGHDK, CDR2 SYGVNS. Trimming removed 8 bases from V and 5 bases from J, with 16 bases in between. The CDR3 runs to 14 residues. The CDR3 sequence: CASLSWGPHNEQFF. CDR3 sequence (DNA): TGTGCCAGCCTGAGCTGGGGGCCCCACAATGAGCAGTTCTTC.

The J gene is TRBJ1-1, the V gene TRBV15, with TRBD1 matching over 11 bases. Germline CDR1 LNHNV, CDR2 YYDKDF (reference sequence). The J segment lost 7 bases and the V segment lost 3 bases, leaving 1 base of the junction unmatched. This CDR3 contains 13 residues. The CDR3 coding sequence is TGTGCCACCAGCAGGGGACAGGGGGATGAAGCTTTCTTT. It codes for CATSRGQGDEAFF.

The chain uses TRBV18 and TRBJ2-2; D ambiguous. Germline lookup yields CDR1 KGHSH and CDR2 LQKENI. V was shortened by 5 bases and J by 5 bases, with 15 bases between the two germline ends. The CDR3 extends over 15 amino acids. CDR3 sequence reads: CASSLTTKPTGELFF. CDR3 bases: TGTGCCAGCTCATTGACGACAAAACCGACCGGGGAGCTGTTTTTT.

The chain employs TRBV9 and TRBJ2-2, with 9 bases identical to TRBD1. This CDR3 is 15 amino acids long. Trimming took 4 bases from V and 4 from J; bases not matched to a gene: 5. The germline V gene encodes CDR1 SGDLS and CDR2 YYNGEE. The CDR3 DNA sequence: TGTGCCAGCAGCTTACAGGGGGCTGGCACCGGGGAGCTGTTTTTT. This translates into CASSLQGAGTGELFF.

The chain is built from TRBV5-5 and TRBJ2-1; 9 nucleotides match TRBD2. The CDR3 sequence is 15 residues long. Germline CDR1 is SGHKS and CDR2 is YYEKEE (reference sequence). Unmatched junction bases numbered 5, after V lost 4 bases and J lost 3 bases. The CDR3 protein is CASSQLAGIYNEQFF. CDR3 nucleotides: TGTGCCAGCAGCCAGCTAGCGGGGATCTACAATGAGCAGTTCTTC.